These T cell receptor beta chains were read from a single sample in a study of blood T cell repertoires in COVID-19. The method was immunoSEQ multiplex PCR; TCRdb's version includes in-frame clones alone and lacks a portion of them. The data show under 50,000 clones, under 95% seen once. Sequences were obtained from peripheral blood. These receptors all come from a man in his 70s with active COVID-19. CDR3s include the opening cysteine and the closing phenylalanine or tryptophan. Fields, in order: V gene, J gene, clone size, D gene, CDR3 protein, CDR3 DNA. D genes are given only for firm matches. Clone size is not always given. Where it is, it says once, few, many or a class for expanded clones.

>TRBV6-1|TRBJ1-5|.|.
CASSEAVGQRYQPQHF
TGTGCCAGCAGTGAAGCGGTCGGACAGCGCTATCAGCCCCAGCATTTT
>TRBV30|TRBJ2-7|.|.
CAWTRGNSYEQYF
TGTGCCTGGACCAGAGGAAACTCCTACGAGCAGTACTTC
>TRBV28|TRBJ1-4|.|TRBD1
CASRPGTGGRANEKLFF
TGTGCCAGCAGACCCGGGACAGGGGGGAGGGCTAATGAAAAACTGTTTTTT
>TRBV30|TRBJ2-7|.|TRBD1
CAWRDDRGPYEQYF
TGTGCCTGGAGGGATGACAGGGGGCCCTACGAGCAGTACTTC
>TRBV24-1|TRBJ2-1|.|TRBD1
CATSDHRDRGLSNEQFF
TGTGCCACCAGTGATCACCGGGACAGGGGGCTCTCCAATGAGCAGTTCTTC
>TRBV28|TRBJ2-2|few|.
CASSFGGFHTGELFF
TGTGCCAGCAGTTTTGGGGGGTTCCACACCGGGGAGCTGTTTTTT
>TRBV10-2|TRBJ1-3|.|.
CASSAVSGNTIYF
TGCGCCAGCAGCGCAGTCTCTGGAAACACCATATATTTT
>TRBV7-3|TRBJ2-3|.|.
CASSLRPLDTQYF
TGTGCCAGCAGCTTAAGGCCGTTAGATACGCAGTATTTT
>TRBV14|TRBJ1-2|.|.
CASSQGGRRTSYGYTF
TGTGCCAGCAGCCAAGGTGGCAGACGGACATCCTATGGCTACACCTTC
>TRBV6-6|TRBJ2-2|.|.
CASINRDGTGELFF
TGTGCCAGCATCAACAGGGATGGCACCGGGGAGCTGTTTTTT
>TRBV14|TRBJ1-4|.|TRBD1
CASSQARDRAGEKLFF
TGTGCCAGCAGCCAAGCCCGGGACAGGGCTGGTGAAAAACTGTTTTTT
>TRBV7-9|TRBJ2-5|.|.
CASSWAGEETQYF
TGTGCCAGCAGCTGGGCAGGGGAAGAGACCCAGTACTTC